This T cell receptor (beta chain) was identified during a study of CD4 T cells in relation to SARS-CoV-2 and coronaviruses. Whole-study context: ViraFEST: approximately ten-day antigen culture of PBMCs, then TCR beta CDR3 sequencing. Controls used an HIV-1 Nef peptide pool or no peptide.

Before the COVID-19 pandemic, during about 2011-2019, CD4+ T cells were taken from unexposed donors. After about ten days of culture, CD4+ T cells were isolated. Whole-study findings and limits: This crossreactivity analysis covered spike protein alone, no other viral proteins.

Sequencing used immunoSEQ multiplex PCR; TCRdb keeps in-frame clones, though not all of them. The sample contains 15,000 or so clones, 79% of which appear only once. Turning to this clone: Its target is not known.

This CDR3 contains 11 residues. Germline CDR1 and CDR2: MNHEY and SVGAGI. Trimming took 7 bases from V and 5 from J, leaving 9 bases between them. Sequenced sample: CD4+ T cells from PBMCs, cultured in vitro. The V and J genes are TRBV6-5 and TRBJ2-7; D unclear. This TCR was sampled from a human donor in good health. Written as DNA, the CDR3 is TGTGCCAGCACCCGGGCGGACGAGCAGTACTTC. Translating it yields CASTRADEQYF.